This T cell receptor beta chain was identified in a study of cytomegalovirus exposure and HLA in healthy donors. Study background: There were over 350 genotyped donors. Of these, roughly 80% fell in the genetic ancestry cluster associated with self-reported Caucasian donors.

This CDR3 has 18 amino acids. The V end lost 4 bases, the J end lost 6 bases, and 22 bases lay between the germline ends. Looked up from germline, CDR1 is MDHEN and CDR2 is SYDVKM. In the PCR, 60 Vbeta and 13 Jbeta primers were used. Libraries were prepared by immunoSEQ multiplex PCR; TCRdb keeps only in-frame clonotypes and omits some of them. The sample has tens of thousands of clones; more than 55% are singletons. This receptor was obtained from a woman in her forties or fifties in good health and CMV-seropositive. The chain carries TRBV28 and TRBJ1-6, with D uncertain. The sequenced sample consisted of PBMCs. This chain's CDR3 is CASSSEGWARSGNSPLHF. In DNA form, the CDR3 reads TGTGCCAGCAGTTCTGAGGGCTGGGCCCGGTCGGGTAATTCACCCCTCCACTTT.